The entry that follows covers one T cell receptor beta chain sequence. Antigen: not known. This specimen comes from a study of T cell repertoires in cytomegalovirus infection. Overall study results and limits: CMV-specific TCR beta clonotypes restricted by HLA-C were the ones dominating the ex vivo response. Of the TCR beta families, the public ones yielded a cumulative frequency that identified carriers of CMV plus the relevant HLA.

The CDR3 runs to 12 residues. The V gene end was trimmed by 5 bases and the J gene end by 5 bases; junction bases not matched to a gene: 3. Germline assignment: CDR1 SGHVS and CDR2 FQNEAQ. TCRdb ran MiXCR on the reads and lists one entry per CDR3 protein. This sample has about 700,000 distinct CDR3 sequences, with around a third found just once. The chain links TRBV7-8 to TRBJ2-7, with 7 bases matching TRBD1. The TCR sequence derives from a human donor in good health (CMV status not recorded). Some clones in this sample may be carry-over from other donors' samples. The sequencing used cultured PBMCs, collected from culture after CMV antigen stimulation. The CDR3 DNA is TGTGCCAGCAGCACGACAGGGAACGAGCAGTACTTC. Translating gives CASSTTGNEQYF.